The 27 T cell receptor beta chains reported below all come from one sample, sequenced in a study of spatial heterogeneity in lung cancer. Time point here: sample taken at primary tumor resection. General study results and limits: Tracking of tumor mutation counts was seen in expanded intratumoral alpha and beta TCR counts.

Antigen specificity for these receptors is unknown. TCRdb called the 5' RACE reads again in MiXCR, with one record for every CDR3 protein. This sample yields about 24,000 distinct CDR3 sequences, of which 8.8% are seen a single time; about 7.7% belongs to the top ten. The sample in question was lung tumor tissue, obtained at surgery. The receptors here all came from a male donor with early-stage non-small cell lung cancer.

This clonotype occurred many times. The chain links TRBV4-1 to TRBJ2-3, with D possibly being TRBD1 (6 bases). V dropped 0 bases and J dropped 5 bases, with 15 bases sitting between them. This CDR3 has 16 amino acids. CDR1 is MGHRA and CDR2 is YSYEKL in the germline V gene. Here the CDR3 reads CASSQENQGIEDTQYF. As DNA, the CDR3 is TGCGCCAGCAGCCAAGAAAATCAGGGGATAGAAGATACGCAGTATTTT.

By proportion, this clonotype is medium-sized. The chain recombines TRBV5-1 with TRBJ2-1, with 8 bases identical to TRBD2. The CDR3 contains 15 residues. Germline assignment: CDR1 SGHRS and CDR2 YFSETQ. Unmatched junction bases numbered 7, after V lost 0 bases and J lost 8 bases. In DNA, the CDR3 is TGCGCCAGCAGCTTGGAGGGACTAGTTATGGATGAGCAGTTCTTC. It is translated as CASSLEGLVMDEQFF.

V usage is TRBV5-4 and J usage is TRBJ2-3; a possible D gene is TRBD2 (5 bases). Deletions cut 1 base from V and 4 bases from J, with 10 bases between. CDR3 size: 14 residues. Germline CDR1 is SGHNT and CDR2 is YYREEE (reference sequence). CDR3 nucleotides: TGTGCCAGCAGCTTGCCCGGGGATTCAGATACGCAGTATTTT. Amino acid sequence: CASSLPGDSDTQYF.

This clonotype was detected a few times. One end of the junction is discordant with germline, which a read error may explain. This chain links TRBV7-8 with TRBJ2-7, with TRBD1 as a possible D gene (6 bases). Germline assignment: CDR1 SGHVS and CDR2 FQNEAQ. There are 15 residues in the CDR3. The CDR3: CASRLEVKGAYEQYF. CDR3 DNA: TGTGCCAGCAGATTAGAGGTCAAGGGGGCCTACGAGCAGTACTTC.

The V call is TRBV7-9, the J call TRBJ2-3; the match to TRBD2 covers 12 bases. CDR3 length: 18 residues. Germline loops: CDR1 SEHNR, CDR2 FQNEAQ (reference sequence). The J segment lost 1 base and the V segment lost 2 bases, leaving 7 bases of the junction unmatched. The DNA for the CDR3 is TGTGCCAGCAGCTTACAGACTAGCGGGGGCCCGGGCACAGATACGCAGTATTTT. This gives the protein CASSLQTSGGPGTDTQYF.

This clonotype showed up many times. The V call is TRBV20-1, the J call TRBJ2-7; 7 bases match TRBD2. The junction had 11 bases not matched to a gene; V was cut back by 1 base and J by 2 bases. This CDR3 is built from 16 residues. From germline, CDR1 is DFQATT and CDR2 SNEGSKA (reference sequence). Here the CDR3 DNA reads TGCAGTGCTAGAGGGGTTGTAGCGGGCTATACCTACGAGCAGTACTTC. Its protein product is CSARGVVAGYTYEQYF.

This clonotype showed up many times. The chain is built from TRBV20-1 and TRBJ2-7; 10 bases agree with TRBD2. The J segment lost 3 bases and the V segment lost 3 bases, leaving 14 bases of the junction unmatched. The germline gives CDR1 DFQATT, CDR2 SNEGSKA (reference sequence). The CDR3 covers 17 residues. The CDR3 is CSASGLAGVQKSYEQYF. Written as DNA, the CDR3 is TGCAGTGCTAGCGGGCTAGCGGGAGTCCAAAAAAGCTACGAGCAGTACTTC.

This clonotype was detected many times. The chain recombines TRBV19 with TRBJ2-5; D remains ambiguous. V lost 7 bases and J lost 1, with 13 bases in between. The CDR3 has 14 residues. In germline, CDR1 is LNHDA, CDR2 SQIVND (reference sequence). The DNA for the CDR3 is TGTGCCAGTATCCTAAAGGGCGTCCAAGAGACCCAGTACTTC. Translated, it gives CASILKGVQETQYF.

In its sample, this clonotype was seen many times. CDR3 sequence (DNA): TGCGCCAGCAGCCAAGAGCGGGGAGATGAGCAGTTCTTC. This sequence encodes CASSQERGDEQFF. The chain carries TRBV4-3 and TRBJ2-1; possible D gene TRBD2, 6 bases. CDR3 length: 13 residues. The germline gives CDR1 LGHNA, CDR2 YSLEER. Trimming took off 0 bases at V and 8 bases at J, with 8 bases between the two ends.

This clonotype occurred a few times. The chain couples TRBV6-6 to TRBJ2-3; D unresolved. The CDR3 runs 14 residues. Germline CDR1 is MNHNY and CDR2 is SVGAGI (reference sequence). The V gene lost 8 bases and the J gene lost 0 bases, with 12 bases spanning the gap. CDR3 DNA: TGTGCCAGCGGGAACGCGGACAGCACAGATACGCAGTATTTT. This codes for CASGNADSTDTQYF.

Ten or more counts support this clonotype. V and J are TRBV2 and TRBJ2-2, with 8 bases matching TRBD2. The ends lost 6 bases at V and 3 bases at J; junction bases unmatched: 3. CDR1 is SNHLY, CDR2 FYNNEI, per germline. This CDR3 contains 14 residues. CDR3 region: CASSSGGYTGELFF. CDR3 nucleotides: TGTGCCAGCAGCTCGGGGGGGTACACCGGGGAGCTGTTTTTT. The full variable domain, rest sourced from reference TRBV2 and TRBJ2-2, is EPEVTQTPSHQVTQMGQEVILRCVPISNHLYFYWYRQILGQKVEFLVSFYNNEISEKSEIFDDQFSVERPDGSNFTLKIRSTKLEDSAMYFCASSSGGYTGELFFGEGSRLTVL.

Within the sample, this clonotype is medium-sized (0.01 to 0.1%). V is TRBV5-1 and J is TRBJ2-7; D is unclear. V dropped 0 bases and J dropped 0 bases, with 7 bases sitting between them. There are 14 residues in the CDR3. The germline gives CDR1 SGHRS, CDR2 YFSETQ. CDR3 sequence reads: CASSLDPSSYEQYF. The DNA of the CDR3 is TGCGCCAGCAGCTTGGATCCTAGCTCCTACGAGCAGTACTTC.

This clonotype qualifies as medium-sized (0.01 to 0.1%). The chain couples TRBV5-6 to TRBJ2-7, with TRBD1 matching 8 bases. This CDR3 contains 16 residues. Germline values: CDR1 SGHDT, CDR2 YYEEEE. V lost 4 bases and J lost 7; bases outside the gene matches: 16. This CDR3 is CASSRRDRPPGREQYF. The CDR3 region has the DNA TGTGCCAGCAGCCGCCGGGACAGGCCCCCCGGTCGGGAGCAGTACTTC.

This clonotype was recorded many times. Written as DNA, the CDR3 is TGTGCCATCAGTGACGAGGGGCAGGCCAACTATGGCTACACCTTC. Its translation: CAISDEGQANYGYTF. The chain employs TRBV10-3 and TRBJ1-2; D may be TRBD1 (5 bases). The germline gives CDR1 ENHRY, CDR2 SYGVKD. The CDR3 sequence is 15 residues long. V shed 3 bases and J shed 2 bases, with 13 bases lying between them.

The rearrangement links TRBV7-2 to TRBJ2-7; D is undetermined. CDR1 and CDR2 (germline): SGHTA, FQGNSA. The CDR3 consists of 14 residues. Trimming took off 3 bases at V and 4 bases at J, with 13 bases between the two ends. The CDR3 DNA sequence: TGTGCCAGCAGCTTTTCCGGGCCCCTGTACGAGCAGTACTTC. Protein: CASSFSGPLYEQYF.

This clonotype was detected many times. This chain uses TRBV9 with TRBJ2-5; TRBD1 matches at 7 bases. There are 14 residues in the CDR3. Germline V CDR1 and CDR2: SGDLS, YYNGEE. Trimming cost V 3 bases and J 1 base; bases outside gene matches: 3. The CDR3, as DNA: TGTGCCAGCAGCGCCGGGACAGCCCAAGAGACCCAGTACTTC. It yields the protein CASSAGTAQETQYF.

At least ten counts were recorded for this clonotype. The V call is TRBV3-1, the J call TRBJ2-3, with D perhaps matching TRBD2 (7 bases). The CDR3 consists of 14 residues. V was trimmed by 4 bases and J by 5 bases, leaving 13 bases between them. CDR1 and CDR2 (germline): LGHDT, YNNKEL (reference sequence). The CDR3 DNA is TGTGCCAGCAGCCCCACGGGGGGCGGAGATACGCAGTATTTT. Translated: CASSPTGGGDTQYF.

The table lists this clonotype with a few counts. J is TRBJ1-3 and V is TRBV20-1; D not certain. CDR3 length: 16 residues. V lost 0 bases, J lost 0 bases, and 12 bases lay in between. Germline V gene lookup returns CDR1 DFQATT and CDR2 SNEGSKA (reference sequence). The CDR3 sequence: CSARDRAAFSGNTIYF. CDR3 bases: TGCAGTGCTAGAGATCGCGCAGCCTTCTCTGGAAACACCATATATTTT.

The rearrangement uses TRBV12-3 or TRBV12-4 and TRBJ1-5; 12 bases agree with TRBD1. The CDR3 extends over 17 amino acids. The ends lost 5 bases at V and 4 bases at J; junction bases unmatched: 9. CDR3 nucleotide sequence: TGTGCCAGCAGTCTAAGGGACAGGGGGCCGGGGAATCAGCCCCAGCATTTT. Its protein product is CASSLRDRGPGNQPQHF.

The chain joins TRBV6-5 to TRBJ1-1; perhaps TRBD1 as D (6 bases). Looked up from germline, CDR1 is MNHEY and CDR2 is SVGAGI. The CDR3 is made up of 15 amino acids. V gave up 1 base and J gave up 1 base, with 10 bases separating them. CDR3 protein: CASSYWGHPNTEAFF. For the CDR3, the DNA is TGTGCCAGCAGTTACTGGGGACATCCGAACACTGAAGCTTTCTTT.

The chain recombines TRBV4-3 with TRBJ1-3; a weak D match, TRBD1 (6 bases). Germline lookup yields CDR1 LGHNA and CDR2 YSLEER. V was pared by 1 base and J by 0 bases, with 16 bases between. The CDR3 length is 18 residues. The CDR3 reads CASSQASRGGPSGNTIYF. CDR3 bases: TGCGCCAGCAGCCAAGCCAGCCGGGGGGGCCCCTCTGGAAACACCATATATTTT.

This clonotype was counted many times. The genes are TRBV5-1 and TRBJ2-3, with D unresolved. CDR3 length equals 14 residues. Trimming pared 4 bases from V and 0 bases from J, leaving 9 bases between. CDR1 SGHRS and CDR2 YFSETQ come from the germline V gene. The CDR3 is CASSRVGSTDTQYF. In DNA, the CDR3 is TGCGCCAGCAGCCGAGTGGGAAGCACAGATACGCAGTATTTT.

In its sample, this clonotype was seen many times. The chain is built from TRBV12-3 or TRBV12-4 and TRBJ2-2; D assignment may be TRBD1 or TRBD2 (5 bases each). Trimming stripped 2 bases from V and 4 bases from J, with 8 bases between. This CDR3 has 14 residues. Written as DNA, the CDR3 is TGTGCCAGCAGTTTAAGAGGGGTCACCGGGGAGCTGTTTTTT. Its translation: CASSLRGVTGELFF.

This clonotype is categorized as medium-sized. The chain combines TRBV5-1 with TRBJ2-5; 9 nucleotides line up with TRBD2. CDR1 is SGHRS and CDR2 is YFSETQ in the germline V gene. This CDR3 comprises 15 residues. V lost 3 bases, J lost 4 bases, and 7 bases stayed unmatched. The CDR3 loop reads CASSSQPAGGETQYF. DNA for the CDR3: TGCGCCAGCAGCTCCCAACCAGCGGGGGGAGAGACCCAGTACTTC.

This chain links TRBV12-3 or TRBV12-4 with TRBJ2-2, with a tentative D call TRBD2 (5 bases). This CDR3 region has 16 residues. Trimming took off 4 bases at V and 2 bases at J, with 14 bases between the two ends. As DNA, the CDR3 is TGTGCCAGCAGTTCCCCAGCGGATGCCAACACCGGGGAGCTGTTTTTT. It yields the protein CASSSPADANTGELFF.

CDR3 residues: CAVAGTYEQYF. In DNA, the CDR3 is TGTGCTGTAGCGGGGACCTACGAGCAGTACTTC. The chain couples TRBV2 to TRBJ2-7; 8 bases map to TRBD2. The CDR3 is 11 residues long. The V gene's germline CDR1 is SNHLY and CDR2 FYNNEI.

This clonotype showed up just a few times. CDR3 amino acids: CASSLDRDPTREQYF. CDR3 coding DNA: TGTGCCAGCAGCTTAGACAGGGATCCTACAAGGGAGCAGTACTTC. V is TRBV11-1 and J is TRBJ2-7; possibly TRBD1 for D (6 bases). Trimming shortened V by 1 base and J by 7 bases, and 17 bases separated the two germline ends. CDR3 length equals 15 residues. Germline V lookup: CDR1 SGHAT, CDR2 FQDESV (reference sequence).